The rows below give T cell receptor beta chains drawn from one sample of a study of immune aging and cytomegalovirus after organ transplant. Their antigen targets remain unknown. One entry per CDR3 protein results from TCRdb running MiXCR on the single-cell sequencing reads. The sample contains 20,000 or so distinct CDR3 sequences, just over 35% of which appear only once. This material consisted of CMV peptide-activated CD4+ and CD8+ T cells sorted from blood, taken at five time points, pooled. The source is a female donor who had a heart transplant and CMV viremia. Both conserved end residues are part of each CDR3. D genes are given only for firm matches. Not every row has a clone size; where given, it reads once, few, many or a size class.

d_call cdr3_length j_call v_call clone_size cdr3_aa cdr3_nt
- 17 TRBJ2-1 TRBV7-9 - CASSLWSPASSYNEQFF TGTGCCAGCAGCTTATGGTCCCCGGCTAGCTCCTACAATGAGCAGTTCTTC
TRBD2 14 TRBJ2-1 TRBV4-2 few CASSKGLAGIEQFF TGTGCCAGCAGCAAGGGACTAGCGGGGATTGAGCAGTTCTTC
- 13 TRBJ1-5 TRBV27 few CASSPGPRQPQHF TGTGCCAGCAGTCCGGGACCTCGGCAGCCCCAGCATTTT
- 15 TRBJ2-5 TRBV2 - CASTDGGHYIETLYF TGTGCCAGCACGGACGGGGGGCACTACATAGAGACCCTGTACTTC
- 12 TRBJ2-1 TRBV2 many CASTWSYNEQIF TGTGCCAGCACCTGGTCCTACAATGAGCAGATCTTC
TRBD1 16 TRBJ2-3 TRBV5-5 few CASRPGTGMSTDTQYF TGTGCCAGCAGACCCGGGACAGGGATGAGCACAGATACGCAGTATTTT
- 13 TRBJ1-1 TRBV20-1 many CSAREFESTEAFF TGCAGTGCTAGAGAATTTGAGAGCACTGAAGCTTTCTTT
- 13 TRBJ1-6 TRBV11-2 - CASSLDPGSPLHF TGTGCCAGCAGCTTAGATCCAGGTTCACCCCTCCACTTT
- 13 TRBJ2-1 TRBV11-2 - CASSLESSGEQFF TGTGCCAGCAGCTTAGAATCGTCCGGTGAGCAGTTCTTC
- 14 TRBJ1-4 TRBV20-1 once CSARNTGLNEKLFF TGCAGTGCTAGGAATACAGGGTTAAATGAAAAACTGTTTTTT
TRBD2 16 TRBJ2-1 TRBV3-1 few CASSQAGTSGRNEQFF TGTGCCAGCAGCCAAGCCGGGACTAGCGGTCGCAATGAGCAGTTCTTC
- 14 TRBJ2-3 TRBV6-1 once CASSHRGVGDTQYF TGTGCCAGCTCGCACCGCGGGGTGGGAGATACGCAGTATTTT
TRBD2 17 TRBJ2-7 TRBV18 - CASSPPYRTSGDYEQYF TGTGCCAGCTCACCACCCTATCGGACTAGCGGGGACTACGAGCAGTACTTC
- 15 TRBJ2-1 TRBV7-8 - CASSVDILAGREQFF TGTGCCAGCAGCGTTGACATCTTGGCAGGGAGGGAGCAGTTCTTC
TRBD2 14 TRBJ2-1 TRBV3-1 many CASSPTSGNNEQFF TGTGCCAGCAGCCCGACTAGCGGGAACAATGAGCAGTTCTTC
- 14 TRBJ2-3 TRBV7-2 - CASSSPHLGETQYF TGTGCCAGCAGCTCTCCCCACCTGGGGGAGACGCAGTATTTT
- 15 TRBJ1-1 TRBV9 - CASSVGTSQNTEAFF TGTGCCAGCAGCGTAGGGACATCCCAGAACACTGAAGCTTTCTTT
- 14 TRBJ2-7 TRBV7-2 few CASSLGRGPYEQYF TGTGCCAGCAGCTTAGGACGGGGACCCTACGAGCAGTACTTC
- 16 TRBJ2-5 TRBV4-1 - CANSQGTIGYQETQYF TGCGCCAACAGCCAAGGTACTATCGGGTACCAAGAGACCCAGTACTTC
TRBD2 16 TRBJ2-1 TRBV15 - CATSRMGTSGYNEQFF TGTGCCACCAGCAGAATGGGGACTAGCGGATACAATGAGCAGTTCTTC
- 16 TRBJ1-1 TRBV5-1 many CASSARGGRGNTEAFF TGCGCCAGCAGCGCTAGGGGGGGGCGGGGGAACACTGAAGCTTTCTTT
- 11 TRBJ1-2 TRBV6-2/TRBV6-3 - CASSYSYGYTF TGTGCCAGCAGTTACAGCTATGGCTACACCTTC
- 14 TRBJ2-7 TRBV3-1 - CASKQRRSSYEQYF TGTGCCAGCAAACAGCGTAGGAGCTCCTACGAGCAGTACTTC
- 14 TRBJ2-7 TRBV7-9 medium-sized CASSLSRGWYEQYF TGTGCCAGCAGCTTATCCAGGGGTTGGTACGAGCAGTACTTC
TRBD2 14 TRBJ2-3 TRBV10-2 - CASSESGGGQPQYF TGCGCCAGCAGTGAGTCCGGGGGAGGGCAGCCCCAGTATTTT
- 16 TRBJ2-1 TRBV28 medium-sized CASSPPPTSSYNEQFF TGTGCCAGCAGCCCCCCCCCGACCAGCTCCTACAATGAGCAGTTCTTC
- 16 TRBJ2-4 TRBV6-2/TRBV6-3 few CASTTQGPRAKNIQYF TGTGCCAGCACTACACAAGGGCCTCGGGCCAAAAACATTCAGTACTTC
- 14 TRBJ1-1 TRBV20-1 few CSARVDTDLREAFF TGCAGTGCTAGGGTGGACACGGATTTAAGAGAAGCTTTCTTT
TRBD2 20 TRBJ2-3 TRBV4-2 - CASSQRTPAGGLGFTDTQYF TGTGCCAGCAGCCAAAGGACTCCAGCGGGGGGGTTGGGGTTTACAGATACGCAGTATTTT
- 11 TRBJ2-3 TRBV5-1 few CASSSQDTQYF TGCGCCAGCAGCTCCCAAGATACGCAGTATTTT
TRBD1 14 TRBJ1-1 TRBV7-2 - CASSLHRGSTEAFF TGTGCCAGCAGCCTCCACAGGGGGAGCACTGAAGCTTTCTTT
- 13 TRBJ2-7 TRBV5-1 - CASSEAILGEQYF TGCGCCAGCAGCGAAGCTATACTAGGCGAGCAGTACTTC
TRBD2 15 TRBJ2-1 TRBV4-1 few CASGPSGTSYNEQSF TGCGCCAGCGGCCCAAGCGGGACCTCCTACAATGAGCAGTCCTTC
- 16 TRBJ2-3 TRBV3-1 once CASSPEQIMGTDTQYF TGTGCCAGCAGCCCCGAACAGATTATGGGCACAGATACGCAGTATTTT
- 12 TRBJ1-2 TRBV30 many CAWGITNYGYTF TGTGCCTGGGGTATAACTAACTATGGCTACACCTTC
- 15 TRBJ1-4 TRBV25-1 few CASSEFGGANEKLFF TGTGCCAGCAGTGAATTCGGAGGGGCTAATGAAAAACTGTTTTTT
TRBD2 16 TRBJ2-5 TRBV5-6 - CASSPPSGRIAETQYF TGTGCCAGCAGCCCCCCTAGCGGGAGGATTGCGGAGACCCAGTACTTC
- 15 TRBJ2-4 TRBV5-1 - CASSLQGTLKNIQYF TGCGCCAGCAGCTTGCAGGGAACCCTAAAAAACATTCAGTACTTC
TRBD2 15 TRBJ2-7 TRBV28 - CASSQRRGVSYEQYF TGTGCCAGCAGCCAAAGGCGGGGGGTCTCCTACGAGCAGTACTTC
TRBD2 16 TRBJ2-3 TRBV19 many CASSISAGGNTDTQYF TGTGCCAGTAGTATCTCCGCGGGAGGTAACACAGATACGCAGTATTTT
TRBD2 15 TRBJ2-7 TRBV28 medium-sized CASVTGGLAVGEQYF TGTGCCAGCGTAACAGGGGGACTAGCGGTGGGGGAGCAGTACTTC
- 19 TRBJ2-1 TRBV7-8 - CASVTIRDPPRVVYNEQFF TGTGCCAGTGTGACGATCCGGGACCCCCCTAGGGTTGTCTACAATGAGCAGTTCTTC
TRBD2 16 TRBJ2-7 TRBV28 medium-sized CASSLGGSGSGGEQYF TGTGCCAGCAGTTTAGGAGGGAGCGGGAGCGGAGGCGAGCAGTACTTC
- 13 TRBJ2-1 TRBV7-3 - CASSLLLYGEQFF TGTGCCAGCAGCTTATTATTGTACGGTGAGCAGTTCTTC
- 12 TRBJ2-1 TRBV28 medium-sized CASSPLVSEQFF TGTGCCAGCAGTCCCCTGGTCTCGGAACAGTTCTTC
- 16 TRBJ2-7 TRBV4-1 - CASGRADLAGSYEQYF TGCGCCAGCGGCCGAGCAGACCTGGCAGGCTCCTACGAGCAGTACTTC
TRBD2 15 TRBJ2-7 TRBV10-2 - CASTDGLAGSYEQYF TGCGCCAGCACCGACGGACTAGCGGGCTCCTACGAGCAGTACTTC
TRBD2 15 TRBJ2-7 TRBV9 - CACSVGGLAGYELYF TGCGCCTGCAGCGTAGGTGGACTAGCGGGCTACGAGCTGTACTTC
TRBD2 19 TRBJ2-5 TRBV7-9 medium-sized CASSSPPGLAGVAQETQYF TGTGCCAGCAGCTCTCCGCCGGGACTAGCGGGAGTGGCCCAAGAGACCCAGTACTTC
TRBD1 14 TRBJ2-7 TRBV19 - CASSPGQGVYEQYF TGTGCCAGTAGCCCAGGACAGGGTGTCTACGAGCAGTACTTC
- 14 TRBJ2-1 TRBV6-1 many CASGHLHSYNEQFF TGTGCCAGCGGACACCTCCACTCCTACAATGAGCAGTTCTTC
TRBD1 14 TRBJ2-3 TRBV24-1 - CATSDLTGVDTQYF TGTGCCACCAGTGACCTAACAGGGGTAGATACGCAGTATTTT
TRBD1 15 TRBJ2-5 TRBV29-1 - CSVDSPQTGLETQYF TGCAGCGTTGATTCGCCCCAGACAGGGTTGGAGACCCAGTACTTC
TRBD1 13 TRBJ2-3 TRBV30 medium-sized CAWSEGQGGTQYF TGTGCCTGGAGTGAAGGACAGGGAGGTACGCAGTATTTT
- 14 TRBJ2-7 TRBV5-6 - CASSLAGVENEQYF TGTGCCAGCAGCTTGGCGGGAGTGGAAAACGAGCAGTACTTC